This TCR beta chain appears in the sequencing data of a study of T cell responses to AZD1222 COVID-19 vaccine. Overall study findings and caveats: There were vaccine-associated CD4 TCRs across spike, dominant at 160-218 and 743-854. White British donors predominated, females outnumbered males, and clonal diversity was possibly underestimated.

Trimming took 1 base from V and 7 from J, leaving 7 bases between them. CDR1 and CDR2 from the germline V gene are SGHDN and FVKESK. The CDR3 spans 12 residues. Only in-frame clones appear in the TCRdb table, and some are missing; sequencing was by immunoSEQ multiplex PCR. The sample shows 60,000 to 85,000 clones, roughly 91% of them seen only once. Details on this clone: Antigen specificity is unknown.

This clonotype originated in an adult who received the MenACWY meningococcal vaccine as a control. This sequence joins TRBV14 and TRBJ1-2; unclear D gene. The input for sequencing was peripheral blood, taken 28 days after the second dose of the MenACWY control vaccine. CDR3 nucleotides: TGTGCCAGCAGCCAAGGCCGCGGTGGCTACACCTTC. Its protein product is CASSQGRGGYTF.